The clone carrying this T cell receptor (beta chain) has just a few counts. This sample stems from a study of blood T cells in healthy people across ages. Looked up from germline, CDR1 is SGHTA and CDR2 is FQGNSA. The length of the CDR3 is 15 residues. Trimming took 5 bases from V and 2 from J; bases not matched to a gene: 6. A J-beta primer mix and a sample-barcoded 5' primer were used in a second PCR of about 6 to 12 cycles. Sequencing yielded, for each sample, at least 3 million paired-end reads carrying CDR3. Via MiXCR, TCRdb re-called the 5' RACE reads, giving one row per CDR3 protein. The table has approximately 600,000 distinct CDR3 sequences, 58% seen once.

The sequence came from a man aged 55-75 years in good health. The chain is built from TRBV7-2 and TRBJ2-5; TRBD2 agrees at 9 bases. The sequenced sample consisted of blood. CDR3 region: CASSASGGTQETQYF. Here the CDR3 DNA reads TGTGCCAGCAGCGCAAGCGGGGGGACGCAAGAGACCCAGTACTTC.